This T cell receptor (beta chain) was profiled in a study of response to subunit inactivated influenza vaccine (dated by TCRdb to 2016 to 2019). For the wider study: The study used deep quantitative T cell receptor repertoire profiling to track responses to a trivalent subunit inactivated influenza vaccine.

To prepare the library, RT-PCR was applied. For sequencing, an Illumina HiSeq 2500 was employed. TCRdb reworked the public reads: Q25 trimming with fastp, MiXCR clone assembly, productive beta chains retained. Identical CDR3 protein sequences are pooled into one entry, listed with their most common genes and DNA. The table for this sample lists under 200,000 distinct CDR3 sequences; roughly 10% of them were counted only once. Roughly 33% of the sample goes to the ten largest clones. General conclusions and limits of the study: The authors proposed that each seasonal influenza vaccination may bring in only a limited number of new T cells.

Turning to this clonotype: No antigen is known for it. No much larger clonotype is one base removed from it; base qualities were not supplied.

The material was CD8+ T cells sorted from PBMCs, obtained roughly 24 months after vaccination. This TCR derives from a man aged 50 to 69 who received an inactivated influenza vaccine. Donor details come from another sample of the same person, matched by shared clones.

The sequence in DNA is TGTGCCAGCAGCTTAGAGATTTTGGCCTACACAGATACGCAGTATTTT. Translated, it gives CASSLEILAYTDTQYF. The sequence joins TRBV11-2 to TRBJ2-3; a confident D gene designation cannot be given. The CDR1 and CDR2 encoded by the germline V gene are SGHAT and FQNNGV. The CDR3 spans 16 residues, from the cysteine through the phenylalanine. The only DNA kept is the CDR3, 48 bases in frame from the first base. V is pared back by 0 bases and J by 2 bases, with 12 bases lying between the germline termini.